The 12 T cell receptor beta chains in this list originate from one sample, sequenced in a study of STAT5B mutations in CD4+ large granular lymphocyte leukemia. TCRdb's copy holds only in-frame clones and misses some; the assay was immunoSEQ multiplex PCR. The sample lists about 22,000 clones, about 78% occurring once. The sequencing sample was made of CD4+ T cells from blood buffy coats. These receptor sequences come from a human donor in good health.

This chain uses TRBV5-4 with TRBJ2-1; 7 bases fit TRBD1. The CDR3 runs 13 residues. With V trimmed by 4 bases and J by 8 bases, 6 bases remained unmatched. Germline CDR1 reads SGHNT; CDR2 reads YYREEE (reference sequence). The CDR3 is CASSVDRVDEQFF. In nucleotides, the CDR3 is TGTGCCAGCAGCGTTGACAGGGTGGATGAGCAGTTCTTC.

This chain links TRBV13 with TRBJ1-2; no firm D call. The CDR3 totals 15 residues. V was pared by 4 bases and J by 3 bases, with 15 bases between. CDR1 PRHDT and CDR2 FYEKMQ come from the germline V gene (reference sequence). The CDR3 loop reads CASSSEGSRDYGYTF. In DNA form, the CDR3 reads TGTGCCAGCAGCTCCGAAGGAAGTCGTGACTATGGCTACACCTTC.

V is TRBV9 and J is TRBJ2-7; 7 bases are a match to TRBD1. V lost 4 bases to trimming and J lost 2 bases; unmatched junction nucleotides: 6. This CDR3 is 14 amino acids long. CDR1 is SGDLS and CDR2 is YYNGEE in the germline V gene. The DNA for the CDR3 is TGTGCCAGCAGCTTCGGACAGGAAGCCTACGAGCAGTACTTC. This encodes CASSFGQEAYEQYF.

The J gene is TRBJ2-5, the V gene TRBV7-9; possible D gene TRBD2, 6 bases. V lost 5 bases, J lost 4 bases, and 17 bases lay in between. Germline loops: CDR1 SEHNR, CDR2 FQNEAQ (reference sequence). The CDR3 is 15 residues long. The CDR3, as DNA: TGTGCCAGCAGCCGTATGGGGGGTGAAGTAGAGACCCAGTACTTC. Amino acids: CASSRMGGEVETQYF.

To note about this clone: The same CDR3 also results from other DNA sequences found in this sample. The chain uses TRBV18 and TRBJ2-7; D not resolved. V was cut by 2 bases and J by 5 bases, with 7 bases left in between. The CDR3 has 12 residues. Germline CDR1 and CDR2: KGHSH and LQKENI. The DNA for the CDR3 is TGTGCCAGCTCACCAAGTTCAGACGAGCAGTACTTC. Translating it yields CASSPSSDEQYF.

This clone was detected only once. The CDR3 spells CASSPRAGISSYEQYF. CDR3 DNA: TGCGCCAGCAGCCCGAGGGCTGGAATAAGCTCCTACGAGCAGTACTTC. The gene calls are TRBV5-1 and TRBJ2-7; D perhaps matches TRBD2 (5 bases). CDR3 size: 16 residues. Trimming stripped 4 bases from V and 0 bases from J, with 17 bases between. Germline V gene sequence: CDR1 SGHRS, CDR2 YFSETQ.

The chain recombines TRBV2 with TRBJ2-1; TRBD2 might be the D (6 bases). CDR1 SNHLY and CDR2 FYNNEI come from the germline V gene. Trimming removed 6 bases from V and 0 bases from J, with 12 bases in between. This CDR3 region has 15 residues. DNA of the CDR3: TGTGCCAGCAGGTGGGGAGGCAGCTCCTACAATGAGCAGTTCTTC. Protein sequence: CASRWGGSSYNEQFF.

The CDR3 reads CASSLAPRQGGQETQYF. CDR3 DNA: TGTGCCAGCAGCTTAGCGCCCAGACAGGGAGGGCAAGAGACCCAGTACTTC. The chain combines TRBV7-7 with TRBJ2-5; D assignment may be TRBD1 or TRBD2 (7 bases each). This CDR3 has 17 amino acids. The V end lost 0 bases, the J end lost 2 bases, and 16 bases lay between the germline ends. Germline loops: CDR1 SSHAT, CDR2 FNYEAQ (reference sequence).

The genes are TRBV7-2 and TRBJ2-1; D perhaps matches TRBD2 (6 bases). The germline V gene encodes CDR1 SGHTA and CDR2 FQGNSA. The germline V and J ends were trimmed by 6 bases and 9 bases, with 15 bases remaining between them. CDR3 size: 13 residues. The CDR3, as DNA: TGTGCCAGCAGTTCCAGACTAGTTCCTGAGCAGTTCTTC. It specifies CASSSRLVPEQFF.

CDR3 region: CASSLVMMETQYF. The CDR3 DNA is TGCGCCAGCAGCTTGGTCATGATGGAGACCCAGTACTTC. J is TRBJ2-5 and V is TRBV5-1, with no clear D. Looked up from germline, CDR1 is SGHRS and CDR2 is YFSETQ. The CDR3 totals 13 residues. V lost 0 bases, J lost 5 bases, and 8 bases lay in between.

V gene TRBV7-2 combines with J gene TRBJ2-6, with a weak D call TRBD1 (6 bases). The CDR3 is made up of 18 amino acids. Germline V gives CDR1 SGHTA, CDR2 FQGNSA. Trimming stripped 2 bases from V and 4 bases from J, with 18 bases between. CDR3 DNA: TGTGCCAGCAGCTTATCCGGCCTGGTGGGGGCCGGGGCCAACGTCCTGACTTTC. Its translation is CASSLSGLVGAGANVLTF.

The chain has TRBV28 and TRBJ1-6; TRBD1 might be the D (6 bases). There are 14 residues in the CDR3. Trimming shortened V by 3 bases and J by 7 bases, and 10 bases separated the two germline ends. The germline V gene encodes CDR1 MDHEN and CDR2 SYDVKM. CDR3 in amino acids: CASSFRGGNSPLHF. The CDR3 DNA is TGTGCCAGCAGTTTTCGGGGGGGCAATTCACCCCTCCACTTT.